This T cell receptor beta chain appears in the sequencing data of a study of beta chain features in type 1 diabetes. Study-wide background: In age, gender and cell yields, patients were similar to healthy donors. Study-wide points: Compared to healthy donors, patients appeared to have naive, central memory and Treg TCRB repertoires that were more alike. All four CD4+ subsets from Type 1 diabetes patients carried moderately but significantly shorter TCRB CDR3s.

About this clone: What it binds is unknown.

Every bit of the isolated RNA underwent reverse transcription, so sequencing read expressed TCRB transcripts. Clones were sequenced by immunoSEQ multiplex PCR, and TCRdb holds only the in-frame ones, with some missing. The sample has about 340,000 clones, roughly 14% seen once. The receptor comes from a woman younger than 35 with type 1 diabetes. The specimen sequenced was naive CD4+ T cells from blood.

The CDR3 DNA reads TGTGCCAGCATTTCGGGTGATGGAAACACCATATATTTT. The encoded protein is CASISGDGNTIYF. This rearrangement joins TRBV28 to TRBJ1-3; D is unclear. The V end lost 7 bases, the J end lost 3 bases, and 10 bases lay between the germline ends. The germline V gene has CDR1 MDHEN and CDR2 SYDVKM. This CDR3 spans 13 amino acids. Variable domain in full (rest from reference TRBV28 and TRBJ1-3): DVKVTQSSRYLVKRTGEKVFLECVQDMDHENMFWYRQDPGLGLRLIYFSYDVKMKEKGDIPEGYSVSREKKERFSLILESASTNQTSMYLCASISGDGNTIYFGEGSWLTVV.